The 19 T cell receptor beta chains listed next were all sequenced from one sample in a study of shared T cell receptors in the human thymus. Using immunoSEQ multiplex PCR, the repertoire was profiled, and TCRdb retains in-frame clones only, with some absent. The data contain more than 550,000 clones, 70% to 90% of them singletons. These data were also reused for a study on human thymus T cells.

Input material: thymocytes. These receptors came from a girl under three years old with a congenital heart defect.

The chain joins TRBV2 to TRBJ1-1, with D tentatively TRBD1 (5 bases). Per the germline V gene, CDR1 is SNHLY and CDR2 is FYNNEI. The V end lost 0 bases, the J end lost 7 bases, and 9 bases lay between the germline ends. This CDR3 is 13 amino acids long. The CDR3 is CASSEARGGEAFF. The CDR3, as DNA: TGTGCCAGCAGTGAAGCGCGGGGGGGTGAAGCTTTCTTT.

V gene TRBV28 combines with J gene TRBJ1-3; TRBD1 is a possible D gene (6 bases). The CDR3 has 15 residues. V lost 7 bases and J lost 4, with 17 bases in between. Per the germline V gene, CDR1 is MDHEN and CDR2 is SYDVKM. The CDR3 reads CASNHVGARGNTIYF. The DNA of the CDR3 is TGTGCCAGCAACCATGTGGGGGCTCGAGGAAACACCATATATTTT.

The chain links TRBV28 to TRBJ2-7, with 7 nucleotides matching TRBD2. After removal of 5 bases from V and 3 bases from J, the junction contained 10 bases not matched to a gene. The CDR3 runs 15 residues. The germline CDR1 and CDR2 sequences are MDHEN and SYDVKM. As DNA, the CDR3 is TGTGCCAGCAGTCCCTCCGGAGCGGGGAGCTACGAGCAGTACTTC. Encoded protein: CASSPSGAGSYEQYF.

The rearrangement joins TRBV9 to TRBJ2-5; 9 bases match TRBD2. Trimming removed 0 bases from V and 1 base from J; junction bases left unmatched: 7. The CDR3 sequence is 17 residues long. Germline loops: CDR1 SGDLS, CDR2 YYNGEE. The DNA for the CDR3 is TGTGCCAGCAGCGTAGGGGGTAGCGGGAGATTCCAAGAGACCCAGTACTTC. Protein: CASSVGGSGRFQETQYF.

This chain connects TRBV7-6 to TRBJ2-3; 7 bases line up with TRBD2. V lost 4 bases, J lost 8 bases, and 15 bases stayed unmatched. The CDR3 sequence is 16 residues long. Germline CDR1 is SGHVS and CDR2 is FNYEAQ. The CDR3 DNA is TGTGCCAGCAGCTCGATGACTAGCTATCCTGGGGGTACGCAGTATTTT. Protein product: CASSSMTSYPGGTQYF.

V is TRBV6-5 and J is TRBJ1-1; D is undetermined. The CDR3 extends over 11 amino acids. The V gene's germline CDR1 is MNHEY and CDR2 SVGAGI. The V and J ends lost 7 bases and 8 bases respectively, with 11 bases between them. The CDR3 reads CASKKAGEAFF. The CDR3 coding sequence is TGTGCCAGCAAGAAAGCGGGGGAAGCTTTCTTT.

CDR3 sequence reads: CASSLYPPKSAGPYGYTF. The CDR3 bases are TGTGCCAGTAGTCTTTATCCCCCGAAGAGTGCGGGCCCCTATGGCTACACCTTC. The chain uses TRBV19 and TRBJ1-2; D not resolved. CDR1 is LNHDA and CDR2 is SQIVND in the germline V gene (reference sequence). The V and J ends lost 5 bases and 4 bases respectively, with 26 bases between them. The CDR3 covers 18 residues.

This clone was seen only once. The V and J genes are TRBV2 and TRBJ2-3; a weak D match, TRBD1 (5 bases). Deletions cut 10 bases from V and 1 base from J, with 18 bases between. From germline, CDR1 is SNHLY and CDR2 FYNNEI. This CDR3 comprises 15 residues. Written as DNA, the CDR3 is TGTGCCATTCTTGATGGACACGACGGCACAGATACGCAGTATTTT. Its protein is CAILDGHDGTDTQYF.

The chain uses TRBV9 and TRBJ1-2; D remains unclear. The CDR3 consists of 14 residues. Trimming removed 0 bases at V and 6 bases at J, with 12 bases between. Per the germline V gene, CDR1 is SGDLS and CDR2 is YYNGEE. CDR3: CASSVVAGRDGYTF. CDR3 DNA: TGTGCCAGCAGCGTAGTTGCCGGGAGGGATGGCTACACCTTC.

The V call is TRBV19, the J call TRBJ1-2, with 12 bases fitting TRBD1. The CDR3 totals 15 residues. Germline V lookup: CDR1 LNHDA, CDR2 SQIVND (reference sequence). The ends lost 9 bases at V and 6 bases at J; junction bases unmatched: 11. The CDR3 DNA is TGTGCCAGCTCCGAGTGGGACAGGGGGCGCGATGGCTACACCTTC. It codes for CASSEWDRGRDGYTF.

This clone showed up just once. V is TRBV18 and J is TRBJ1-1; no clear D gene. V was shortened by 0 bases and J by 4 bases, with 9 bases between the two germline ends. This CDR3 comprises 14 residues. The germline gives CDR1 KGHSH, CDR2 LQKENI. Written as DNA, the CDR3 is TGTGCCAGCTCACCACCCGGGTTGGTCACTGAAGCTTTCTTT. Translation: CASSPPGLVTEAFF.

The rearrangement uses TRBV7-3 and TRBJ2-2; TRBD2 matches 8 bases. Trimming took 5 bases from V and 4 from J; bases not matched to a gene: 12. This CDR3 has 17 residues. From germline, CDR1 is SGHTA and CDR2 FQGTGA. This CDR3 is CASSLSAGTRITGELFF. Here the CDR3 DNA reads TGTGCCAGCAGCCTGAGCGCCGGGACTAGAATCACCGGGGAGCTGTTTTTT.

This chain's CDR3 is CASSGRGLAGGDTGELFF. The CDR3 DNA reads as TGTGCCAGCAGCGGAAGAGGACTAGCGGGGGGGGACACCGGGGAGCTGTTTTTT. This chain links TRBV9 with TRBJ2-2; 15 bases line up with TRBD2. In germline, CDR1 is SGDLS, CDR2 YYNGEE. V shed 3 bases and J 3 bases; nucleotides not matched to a gene: 6. The CDR3 is 18 residues long. The full variable domain, its missing parts supplied by reference TRBV9 and TRBJ2-2, is DSGVTQTPKHLITATGQRVTLRCSPRSGDLSVYWYQQSLDQGLQFLIQYYNGEERAKGNILERFSAQQFPDLHSELNLSSLELGDSALYFCASSGRGLAGGDTGELFFGEGSRLTVL.

The CDR3 loop is CANRRGSSYNEQFF. DNA of the CDR3: TGTGCCAACCGTCGGGGGAGCTCCTACAATGAGCAGTTCTTC. The J gene is TRBJ2-1, the V gene TRBV2; possible D gene TRBD2, 6 bases. This CDR3 contains 14 residues. The V and J ends lost 10 bases and 0 bases respectively, with 13 bases between them. CDR1 and CDR2 (germline): SNHLY, FYNNEI.

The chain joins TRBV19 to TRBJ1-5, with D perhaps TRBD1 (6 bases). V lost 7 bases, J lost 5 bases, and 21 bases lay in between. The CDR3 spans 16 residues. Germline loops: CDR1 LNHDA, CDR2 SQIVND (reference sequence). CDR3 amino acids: CASTTLIQGTYQPQHF. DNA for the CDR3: TGTGCCAGTACCACTCTCATACAGGGAACATATCAGCCCCAGCATTTT.

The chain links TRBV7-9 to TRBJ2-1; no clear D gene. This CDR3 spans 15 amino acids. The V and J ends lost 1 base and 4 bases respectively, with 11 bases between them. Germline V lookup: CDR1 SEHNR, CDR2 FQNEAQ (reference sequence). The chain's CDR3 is CASSLVRSLYNEQFF. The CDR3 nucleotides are TGTGCCAGCAGCTTAGTGCGCTCTCTGTACAATGAGCAGTTCTTC.

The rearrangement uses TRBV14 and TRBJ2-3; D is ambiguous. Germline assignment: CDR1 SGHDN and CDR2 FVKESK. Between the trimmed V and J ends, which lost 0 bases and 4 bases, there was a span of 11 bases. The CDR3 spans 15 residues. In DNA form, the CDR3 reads TGTGCCAGCAGCCAAGATATGAGCAAAGCAGATACGCAGTATTTT. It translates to CASSQDMSKADTQYF.

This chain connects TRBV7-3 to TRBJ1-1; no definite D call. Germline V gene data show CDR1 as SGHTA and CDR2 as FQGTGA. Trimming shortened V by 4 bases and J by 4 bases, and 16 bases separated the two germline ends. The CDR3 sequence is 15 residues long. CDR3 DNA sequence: TGTGCCAGCAGCTCCCGCACTGACTTGGGCACTGAAGCTTTCTTT. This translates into CASSSRTDLGTEAFF.

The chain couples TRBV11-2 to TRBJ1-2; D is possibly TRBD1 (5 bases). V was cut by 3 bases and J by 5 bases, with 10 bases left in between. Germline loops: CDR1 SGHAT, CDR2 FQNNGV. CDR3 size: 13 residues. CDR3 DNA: TGTGCCAGCAGCTTTCTGGGGACTTATGGCTACACCTTC. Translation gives CASSFLGTYGYTF.